This T cell receptor (beta chain) was recovered during a study of blood T cell repertoires in COVID-19. As for the study in general: PBMCs, B-cell-depleted T cells, or T cells provided the cDNA or gDNA that made up the material.

Trimming pared 3 bases from V and 1 base from J, leaving 7 bases between. From germline, CDR1 is MGHDK and CDR2 SYGVNS. CDR3 length: 15 amino acids. The assay was immunoSEQ multiplex PCR, and TCRdb's table has in-frame clones only and misses some. The sample holds about 380,000 clones, roughly 91% seen once. What the recovered Cohort 3 donors had was two negative PCRs, clearance, or symptom resolution. This clonotype was obtained from a woman between 18 and 29 years old who had recovered from COVID-19. The sequenced material came from PBMCs or T cells enriched from blood (not recorded which). The rearrangement links TRBV25-1 to TRBJ1-6, with D perhaps matching TRBD1 (6 bases). The chain's CDR3 is CASSEDSSYNSPLHF. CDR3 DNA sequence: TGTGCCAGCAGTGAGGACAGTTCCTATAATTCACCCCTCCACTTT.